This TCR beta chain was documented in a study of blood T cell repertoires in COVID-19. Overall study context: Samples came from the United States, Italy and Spain, spanning acute and convalescent COVID-19.

The data were produced by immunoSEQ multiplex PCR, yet TCRdb's version contains in-frame clones alone and is incomplete. This sample carries roughly 400,000 clones, roughly nine tenths of them seen once, and the ten largest clones take around 1.1%. V lost 4 bases, J lost 4 bases, and 6 bases stayed unmatched. This CDR3 has 16 amino acids. The germline V gene encodes CDR1 SGHTA and CDR2 FQGNSA. Across about 22 US areas, participants ranged in age from about 18 to 90 years. Recovery meant two consecutive negative NP/OP PCR tests, professional clearance, or resolved symptoms. The specimen sequenced was PBMCs or T cells enriched from blood (not recorded which). This TCR was recovered from a young man who had recovered from COVID-19. This chain joins TRBV7-2 and TRBJ2-1; 11 bases agree with TRBD2. The CDR3 nucleotides are TGTGCCAGCAGCTCTCACGGGACTAGCGGATACAATGAGCAGTTCTTC. Translating it yields CASSSHGTSGYNEQFF. The variable domain in full, with the rest retrieved from reference TRBV7-2 and TRBJ2-1, is GAGVSQSPSNKVTEKGKDVELRCDPISGHTALYWYRQSLGQGLEFLIYFQGNSAPDKSGLPSDRFSAERTGGSVSTLTIQRTQQEDSAVYLCASSSHGTSGYNEQFFGPGTRLTVL.